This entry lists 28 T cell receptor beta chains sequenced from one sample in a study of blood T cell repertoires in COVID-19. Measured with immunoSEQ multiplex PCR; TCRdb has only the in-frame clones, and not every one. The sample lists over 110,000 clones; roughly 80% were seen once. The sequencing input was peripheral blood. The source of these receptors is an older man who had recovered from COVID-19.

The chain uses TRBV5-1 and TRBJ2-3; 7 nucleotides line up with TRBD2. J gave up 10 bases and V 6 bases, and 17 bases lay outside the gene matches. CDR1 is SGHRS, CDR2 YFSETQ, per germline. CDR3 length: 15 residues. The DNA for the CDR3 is TGCGCCAGCACGGCGGACGGGAGGCCCCGGGGGGCGCAGTATTTT. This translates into CASTADGRPRGAQYF.

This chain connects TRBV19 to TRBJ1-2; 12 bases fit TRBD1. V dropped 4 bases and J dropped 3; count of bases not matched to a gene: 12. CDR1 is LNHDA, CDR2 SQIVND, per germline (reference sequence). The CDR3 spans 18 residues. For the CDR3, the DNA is TGTGCCAGTAGTAACCTTCCGGGACAGGGGGCGCGTGACTATGGCTACACCTTC. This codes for CASSNLPGQGARDYGYTF.

CDR3 nucleotides: TGCGCCAGCAGCCAAGAACCCCGACTAGACGAGCAGTACTTC. As protein: CASSQEPRLDEQYF. The chain has TRBV4-1 and TRBJ2-7; possibly TRBD2 for D (6 bases). The CDR3 has 14 residues. Per germline, CDR1 MGHRA and CDR2 YSYEKL. V lost 0 bases to trimming and J lost 5 bases, with 11 bases between them.

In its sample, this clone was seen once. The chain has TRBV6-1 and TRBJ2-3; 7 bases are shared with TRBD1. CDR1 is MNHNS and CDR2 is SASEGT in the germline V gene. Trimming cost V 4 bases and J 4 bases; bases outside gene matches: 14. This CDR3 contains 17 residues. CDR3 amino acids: CASSALTKGARADTQYF. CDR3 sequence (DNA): TGTGCCAGCAGTGCCTTGACGAAGGGGGCGCGCGCAGATACGCAGTATTTT.

The CDR3 sequence: CASSMGGGNEQFF. DNA for the CDR3: TGTGCCAGTAGTATGGGAGGTGGAAATGAGCAGTTCTTC. The V and J genes are TRBV19 and TRBJ2-1, with D possibly matching TRBD2 (6 bases). The CDR3 is 13 amino acids. The V end was cut by 3 bases, the J end by 7 bases, with 10 bases between. CDR1 LNHDA and CDR2 SQIVND come from the germline V gene (reference sequence).

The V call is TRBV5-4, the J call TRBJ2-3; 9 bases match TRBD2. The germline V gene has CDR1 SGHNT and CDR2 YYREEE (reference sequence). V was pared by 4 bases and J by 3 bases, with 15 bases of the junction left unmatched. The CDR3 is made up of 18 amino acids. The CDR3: CASSLSGGRAVGTDTQYF. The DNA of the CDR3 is TGTGCCAGCAGCCTCTCTGGCGGGAGGGCCGTCGGGACAGATACGCAGTATTTT.

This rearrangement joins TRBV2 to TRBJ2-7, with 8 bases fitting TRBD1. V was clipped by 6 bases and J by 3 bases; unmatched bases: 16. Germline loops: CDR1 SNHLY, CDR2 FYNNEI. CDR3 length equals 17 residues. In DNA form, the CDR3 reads TGTGCCAGCAGCCCCCCAGGTCGGAACAGGGGGGACTACGAGCAGTACTTC. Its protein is CASSPPGRNRGDYEQYF.

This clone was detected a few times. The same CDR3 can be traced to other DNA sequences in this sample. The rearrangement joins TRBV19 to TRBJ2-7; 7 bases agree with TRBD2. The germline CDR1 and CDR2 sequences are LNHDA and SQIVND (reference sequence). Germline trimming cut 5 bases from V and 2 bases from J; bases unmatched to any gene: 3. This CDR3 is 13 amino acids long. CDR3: CASSSGGTYEQYF. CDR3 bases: TGTGCCAGTAGTTCCGGGGGGACCTACGAGCAGTACTTC.

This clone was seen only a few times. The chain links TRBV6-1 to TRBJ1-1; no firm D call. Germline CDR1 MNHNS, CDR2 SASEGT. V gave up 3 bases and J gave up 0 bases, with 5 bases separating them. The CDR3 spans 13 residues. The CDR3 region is CASSEWLNTEAFF. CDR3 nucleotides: TGTGCCAGCAGTGAGTGGCTGAACACTGAAGCTTTCTTT.

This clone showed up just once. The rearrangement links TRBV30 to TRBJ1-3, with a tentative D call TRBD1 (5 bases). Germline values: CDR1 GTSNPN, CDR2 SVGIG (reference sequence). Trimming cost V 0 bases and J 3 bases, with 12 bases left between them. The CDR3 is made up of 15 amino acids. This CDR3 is CAWSVMGGLGNTIYF. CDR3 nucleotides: TGTGCCTGGAGTGTTATGGGGGGACTTGGAAACACCATATATTTT.

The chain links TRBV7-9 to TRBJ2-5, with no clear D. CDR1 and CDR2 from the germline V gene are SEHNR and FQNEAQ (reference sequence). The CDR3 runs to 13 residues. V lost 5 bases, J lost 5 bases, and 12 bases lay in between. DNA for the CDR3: TGTGCCAGCAGCAAAACACAACCTGAGACCCAGTACTTC. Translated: CASSKTQPETQYF.

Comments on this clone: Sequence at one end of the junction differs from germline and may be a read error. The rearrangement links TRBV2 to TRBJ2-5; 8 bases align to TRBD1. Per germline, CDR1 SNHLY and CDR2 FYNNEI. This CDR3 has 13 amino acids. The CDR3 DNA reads TGTGCCAGCAGTGAAGACTTGAAGGGACAGGCCGACTTC. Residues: CASSEDLKGQADF. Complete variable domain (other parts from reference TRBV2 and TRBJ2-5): EPEVTQTPSHQVTQMGQEVILRCVPISNHLYFYWYRQILGQKVEFLVSFYNNEISEKSEIFDDQFSVERPDGSNFTLKIRSTKLEDSAMYFCASSEDLKGQADFGPGTRLLVL.

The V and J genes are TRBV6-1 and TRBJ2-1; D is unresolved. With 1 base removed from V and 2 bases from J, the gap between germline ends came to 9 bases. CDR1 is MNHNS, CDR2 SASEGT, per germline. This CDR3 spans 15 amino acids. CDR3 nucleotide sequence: TGTGCCAGCAGTGAAGGGGTGGGCCCCTACAATGAGCAGTTCTTC. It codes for CASSEGVGPYNEQFF.

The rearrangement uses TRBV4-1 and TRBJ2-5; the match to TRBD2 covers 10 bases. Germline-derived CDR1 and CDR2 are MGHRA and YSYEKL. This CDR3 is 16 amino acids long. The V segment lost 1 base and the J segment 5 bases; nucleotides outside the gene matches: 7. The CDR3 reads CASSQVIAGGIETQYF. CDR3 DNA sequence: TGCGCCAGCAGCCAAGTGATAGCGGGAGGAATTGAGACCCAGTACTTC.

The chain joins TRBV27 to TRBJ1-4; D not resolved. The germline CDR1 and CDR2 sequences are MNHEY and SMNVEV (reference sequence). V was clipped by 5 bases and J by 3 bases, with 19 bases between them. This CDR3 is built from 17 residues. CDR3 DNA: TGTGCCAGCAGTCCAACTCCGTTACAGTTCGCTAATGAAAAACTGTTTTTT. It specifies CASSPTPLQFANEKLFF.

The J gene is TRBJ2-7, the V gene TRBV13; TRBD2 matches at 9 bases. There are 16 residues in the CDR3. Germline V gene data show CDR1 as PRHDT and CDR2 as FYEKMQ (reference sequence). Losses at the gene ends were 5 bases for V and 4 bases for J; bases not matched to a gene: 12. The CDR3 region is CASSRPGASGTYEQYF. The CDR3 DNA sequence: TGTGCCAGCAGCCGCCCAGGGGCTAGCGGGACATACGAGCAGTACTTC.

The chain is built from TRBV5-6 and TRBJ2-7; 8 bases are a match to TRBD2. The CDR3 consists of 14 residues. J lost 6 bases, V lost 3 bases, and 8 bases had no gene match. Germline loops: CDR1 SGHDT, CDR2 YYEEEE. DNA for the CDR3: TGTGCCAGCAGCTGGGACCGGACTAGCCTCGAGCAGTACTTC. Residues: CASSWDRTSLEQYF.

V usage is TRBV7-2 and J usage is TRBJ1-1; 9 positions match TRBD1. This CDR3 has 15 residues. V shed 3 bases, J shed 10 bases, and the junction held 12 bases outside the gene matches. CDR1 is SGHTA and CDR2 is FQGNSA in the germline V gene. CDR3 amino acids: CASSLGQGDTGVAFF. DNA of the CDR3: TGTGCCAGCAGCTTGGGACAGGGCGATACTGGAGTAGCTTTCTTT.

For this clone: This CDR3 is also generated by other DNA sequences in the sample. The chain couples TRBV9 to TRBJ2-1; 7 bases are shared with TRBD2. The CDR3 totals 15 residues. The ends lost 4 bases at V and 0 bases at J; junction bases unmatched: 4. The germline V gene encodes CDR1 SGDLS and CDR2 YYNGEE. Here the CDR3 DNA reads TGTGCCAGCAGCTGGGGCGGGAGCTCCTACAATGAGCAGTTCTTC. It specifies CASSWGGSSYNEQFF.

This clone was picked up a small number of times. The CDR3 region is CAWSVGLAARNTGELFF. The CDR3 region has the DNA TGTGCCTGGAGTGTAGGGCTAGCGGCGAGGAACACCGGGGAGCTGTTTTTT. The rearrangement links TRBV30 to TRBJ2-2, with 7 nucleotides matching TRBD2. V was pared by 0 bases and J by 1 base, with 8 bases of the junction left unmatched. Germline V gene lookup returns CDR1 GTSNPN and CDR2 SVGIG (reference sequence). This CDR3 is built from 17 residues.

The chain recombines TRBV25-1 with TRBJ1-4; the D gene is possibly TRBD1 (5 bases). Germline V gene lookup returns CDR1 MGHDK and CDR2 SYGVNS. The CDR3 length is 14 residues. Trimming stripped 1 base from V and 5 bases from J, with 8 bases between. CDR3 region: CASSESRGNEKLFF. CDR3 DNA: TGTGCCAGCAGTGAATCAAGGGGAAATGAAAAACTGTTTTTT.

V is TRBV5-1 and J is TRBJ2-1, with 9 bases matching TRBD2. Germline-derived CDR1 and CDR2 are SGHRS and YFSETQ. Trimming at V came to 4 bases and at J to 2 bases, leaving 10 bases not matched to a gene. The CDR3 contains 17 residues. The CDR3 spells CASSPPQAGGAYNEQFF. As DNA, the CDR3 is TGCGCCAGCAGCCCCCCCCAAGCGGGAGGTGCCTACAATGAGCAGTTCTTC. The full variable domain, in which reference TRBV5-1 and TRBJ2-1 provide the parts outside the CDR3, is KAGVTQTPRYLIKTRGQQVTLSCSPISGHRSVSWYQQTPGQGLQFLFEYFSETQRNKGNFPGRFSGRQFSNSRSEMNVSTLELGDSALYLCASSPPQAGGAYNEQFFGPGTRLTVL.

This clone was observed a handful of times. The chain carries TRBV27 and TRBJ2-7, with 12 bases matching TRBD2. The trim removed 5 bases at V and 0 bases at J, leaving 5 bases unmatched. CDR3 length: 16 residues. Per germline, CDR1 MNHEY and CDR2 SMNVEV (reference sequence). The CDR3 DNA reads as TGTGCCAGCAGTATACTAGCGGGGGGAGACTCCTACGAGCAGTACTTC. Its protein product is CASSILAGGDSYEQYF.

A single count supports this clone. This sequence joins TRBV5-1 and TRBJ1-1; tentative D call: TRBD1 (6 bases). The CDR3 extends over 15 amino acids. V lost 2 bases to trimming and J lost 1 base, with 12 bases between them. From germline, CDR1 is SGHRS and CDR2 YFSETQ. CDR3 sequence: CASSLVTGQNTEAFF. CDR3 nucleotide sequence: TGCGCCAGCAGCTTAGTTACAGGGCAGAACACTGAAGCTTTCTTT.

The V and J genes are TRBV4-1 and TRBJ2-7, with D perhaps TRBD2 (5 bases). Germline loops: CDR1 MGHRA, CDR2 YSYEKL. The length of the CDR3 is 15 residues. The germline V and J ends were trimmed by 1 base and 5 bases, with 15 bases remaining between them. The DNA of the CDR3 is TGCGCCAGCAGCCAAGTGGAGCGGAGCATTGACGAGCAGTACTTC. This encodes CASSQVERSIDEQYF.

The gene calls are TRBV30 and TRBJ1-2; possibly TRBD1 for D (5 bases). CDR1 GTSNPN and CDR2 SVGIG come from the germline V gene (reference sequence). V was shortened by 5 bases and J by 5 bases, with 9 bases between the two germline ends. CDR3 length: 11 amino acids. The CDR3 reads CAWFGGYGYTF. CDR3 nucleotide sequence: TGTGCCTGGTTTGGGGGGTATGGCTACACCTTC.

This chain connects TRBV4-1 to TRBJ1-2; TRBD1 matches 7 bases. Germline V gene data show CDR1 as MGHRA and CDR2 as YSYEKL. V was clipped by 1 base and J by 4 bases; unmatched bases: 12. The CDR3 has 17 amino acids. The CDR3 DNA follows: TGCGCCAGCAGCCAAGTGCCGACACGACAGGGCTCCTATGGCTACACCTTC. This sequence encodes CASSQVPTRQGSYGYTF.

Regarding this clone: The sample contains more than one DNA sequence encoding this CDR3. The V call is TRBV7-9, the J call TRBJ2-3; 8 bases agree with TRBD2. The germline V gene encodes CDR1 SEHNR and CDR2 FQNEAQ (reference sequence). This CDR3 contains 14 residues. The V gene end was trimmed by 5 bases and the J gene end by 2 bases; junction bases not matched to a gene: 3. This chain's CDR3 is CASSLTSATDTQYF. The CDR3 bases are TGTGCCAGCAGCCTGACTAGCGCCACAGATACGCAGTATTTT.